One sample yielded the 16 T cell receptor beta chains listed below, sequenced in a study of technical replicates of blood from several donors. Clones were sequenced by immunoSEQ multiplex PCR, and TCRdb holds only the in-frame ones, with some missing. The sample carries around 93,000 clones, 95% recorded once. Material for sequencing was T cells isolated from PBMCs. These receptors came from a human donor in good health.

This clone occurred once. This chain uses TRBV2 with TRBJ2-1; 11 bases are shared with TRBD1. Germline V CDR1 and CDR2: SNHLY, FYNNEI. CDR3 length equals 15 residues. V shed 5 bases and J 7 bases; nucleotides not matched to a gene: 7. The CDR3 region has the DNA TGTGCCAGCAGTTCCCGGGGACAGGGGGGGAATGAGCAGTTCTTC. Protein: CASSSRGQGGNEQFF.

The J gene is TRBJ1-2, the V gene TRBV6-5; 10 bases map to TRBD1. CDR1 MNHEY and CDR2 SVGAGI come from the germline V gene. J was trimmed by 4 bases and V by 6 bases; bases with no gene match: 5. This CDR3 is built from 14 residues. The CDR3 sequence is CASRTGGASYGYTF. In DNA form, the CDR3 reads TGTGCCAGCAGGACAGGGGGCGCGAGCTATGGCTACACCTTC.

This rearrangement joins TRBV29-1 to TRBJ2-1; D is possibly TRBD2 (6 bases). With 4 bases removed from V and 3 bases from J, the gap between germline ends came to 10 bases. CDR3 length: 13 residues. The germline CDR1 and CDR2 sequences are SQVTM and ANQGSEA. This CDR3 reads CSVVGGDYNEQFF. In DNA, the CDR3 is TGCAGCGTTGTTGGCGGGGACTACAATGAGCAGTTCTTC.

The chain couples TRBV6-6 to TRBJ1-2; tentative D call: TRBD1 (6 bases). The CDR3 extends over 12 amino acids. Deletions cut 4 bases from V and 8 bases from J, with 11 bases between. Germline assignment: CDR1 MNHNY and CDR2 SVGAGI (reference sequence). CDR3 sequence (DNA): TGTGCCAGCAGTTTTTCACAGGGCGGCTACACCTTC. Encoded protein: CASSFSQGGYTF.

This sequence joins TRBV10-1 and TRBJ2-7; TRBD2 aligns across 8 bases. The CDR3 length is 13 residues. Germline-derived CDR1 and CDR2 are WNHNN and SYGVQD (reference sequence). With 5 bases clipped from V and 6 bases from J, the junction kept 6 bases outside the gene matches. The CDR3 DNA reads TGCGCCAGCAGTCCGGGACTAGTATCCGAGCAGTACTTC. Encoded protein: CASSPGLVSEQYF.

This rearrangement joins TRBV7-8 to TRBJ2-2, with 8 bases lining up with TRBD2. The trim removed 9 bases at V and 0 bases at J, leaving 6 bases unmatched. Per the germline V gene, CDR1 is SGHVS and CDR2 is FQNEAQ. The CDR3 has 15 amino acids. The CDR3 region has the DNA TGTGCCAGACTGGGACTAGTCTCGAACACCGGGGAGCTGTTTTTT. Amino acids: CARLGLVSNTGELFF.

As to this clone: Other DNA sequences in this specimen translate into the identical CDR3. The V call is TRBV5-1, the J call TRBJ1-1, with a tentative D call TRBD1 (6 bases). The V end was cut by 1 base, the J end by 4 bases, with 8 bases between. CDR1 and CDR2 (germline): SGHRS, YFSETQ. CDR3 length equals 13 residues. CDR3 DNA: TGCGCCAGCAGCTTGAGGGGGGGCACTGAAGCTTTCTTT. Protein product: CASSLRGGTEAFF.

The genes are TRBV11-2 and TRBJ1-2; 9 bases agree with TRBD1. The CDR3 loop spans 14 amino acids. Germline CDR1 reads SGHAT; CDR2 reads FQNNGV. The junction had 2 bases not matched to a gene; V was cut back by 4 bases and J by 2 bases. CDR3 sequence (DNA): TGTGCCAGCAGCTCCGGGACAGGGAACTATGGCTACACCTTC. Residues: CASSSGTGNYGYTF.

This chain joins TRBV19 and TRBJ2-3; D is ambiguous. V was pared by 7 bases and J by 5 bases, with 16 bases between. Per the germline V gene, CDR1 is LNHDA and CDR2 is SQIVND (reference sequence). This CDR3 contains 14 residues. The CDR3: CASTSWLVGDTQYF. The DNA for the CDR3 is TGTGCCAGTACCTCATGGCTTGTTGGAGATACGCAGTATTTT.

Details on this clone: The germline gene is not matched at one end of the junction; a read error may be the cause. This sequence joins TRBV7-7 and TRBJ2-2, with 11 bases matching TRBD2. The CDR3 has 16 residues. CDR1 SSHAT and CDR2 FNYEAQ come from the germline V gene (reference sequence). As DNA, the CDR3 is TGTGCTAGCAGCTTAGGACTAGCGGGGAACACCGGGGAGCTGTTTTTT. It yields the protein CASSLGLAGNTGELFF. Complete variable domain (other parts from reference TRBV7-7 and TRBJ2-2): GAGVSQSPRYKVTKRGQDVTLRCDPISSHATLYWYQQALGQGPEFLTYFNYEAQPDKSGLPSDRFSAERPEGSISTLTIQRTEQRDSAMYRCASSLGLAGNTGELFFGEGSRLTVL.

The chain recombines TRBV14 with TRBJ1-2; tentatively, D is TRBD1 (5 bases). Looked up from germline, CDR1 is SGHDN and CDR2 is FVKESK. Trimming shortened V by 1 base and J by 8 bases, and 14 bases separated the two germline ends. The length of the CDR3 is 14 residues. The CDR3 region is CASSQVRAAGGYTF. CDR3 nucleotides: TGTGCCAGCAGCCAAGTCAGGGCCGCCGGGGGCTACACCTTC.

The count of this clone is one. The V call is TRBV27, the J call TRBJ2-1; 7 bases fit TRBD1. Trimming cost V 5 bases and J 7 bases; bases outside gene matches: 17. The CDR3 runs 17 residues. The germline V gene encodes CDR1 MNHEY and CDR2 SMNVEV (reference sequence). The CDR3 DNA sequence: TGTGCCAGCAGTGCTTATTCCGGGACAGTGAGAGGGAATGAGCAGTTCTTC. This translates into CASSAYSGTVRGNEQFF.

The chain carries TRBV6-4 and TRBJ2-3; 9 positions match TRBD1. This CDR3 is 14 amino acids long. Trimming took 4 bases from V and 1 from J; bases not matched to a gene: 0. Germline V gene sequence: CDR1 MRHNA, CDR2 SNTAGT. CDR3 sequence reads: CASSGTGGTDTQYF. The CDR3 DNA reads TGTGCCAGCAGTGGGACAGGGGGCACAGATACGCAGTATTTT.

This chain connects TRBV9 to TRBJ2-7; 8 nucleotides align to TRBD2. Germline trimming cut 4 bases from V and 2 bases from J; bases unmatched to any gene: 5. Germline CDR1 and CDR2: SGDLS and YYNGEE. The CDR3 is made up of 14 amino acids. CDR3 in DNA: TGTGCCAGCAGCCGGGGGGGACAAACCTACGAGCAGTACTTC. This gives the protein CASSRGGQTYEQYF.

The chain recombines TRBV6-5 with TRBJ1-2; maybe TRBD1 (6 bases). The CDR3 is made up of 12 amino acids. V lost 4 bases and J lost 6, with 9 bases in between. Germline V gene data show CDR1 as MNHEY and CDR2 as SVGAGI. Here the CDR3 reads CASSWSGDGYTF. The CDR3, as DNA: TGTGCCAGCAGTTGGTCAGGGGATGGCTACACCTTC.

V usage is TRBV19 and J usage is TRBJ2-1; TRBD1 is a possible D gene (6 bases). The CDR3 spans 13 residues. Trimming stripped 5 bases from V and 7 bases from J, with 12 bases between. The germline gives CDR1 LNHDA, CDR2 SQIVND (reference sequence). The CDR3 DNA reads as TGTGCCAGTAGTGTGGGACACGCGAATGAGCAGTTCTTC. Its protein product is CASSVGHANEQFF.